The clone carrying this T cell receptor (beta chain) has at least ten counts. What it recognizes is unknown. These data belong to a study of T cells in Graves' hyperthyroidism and ophthalmopathy. Findings and limits, study-wide: The authors' 13 V-J model separated ophthalmopathy from stable hyperthyroidism. Most clonotypes that expanded in the thyroid above 0.001 also showed up in blood.

If no ophthalmopathy progression occurred within 18 months, Graves' hyperthyroidism was stable. Any patient presenting with uncontrolled infection, other autoimmune disease, pregnancy or lactation was left out. Researchers amplified the TCR beta CDR3 regions from RNA transcripts. When the TCR CDR3 underwent first-round RT-PCR, the HTBI primer set was used. TCRdb itself ran the multiplex PCR reads through MiXCR, one entry per CDR3 protein. The data contain about 350,000 distinct CDR3 sequences, approximately 14% of them singletons. The CDR3 is 15 residues long. Per germline, CDR1 SEHNR and CDR2 FQNEAQ (reference sequence). V lost 4 bases and J lost 0, with 12 bases in between.

This chain joins TRBV7-9 and TRBJ2-5, with D perhaps given as TRBD1 or TRBD2 (5 bases each). The TCR originated in a woman aged 25 to 45 with Graves' hyperthyroidism. Sequences were obtained from blood. This CDR3 is CASSSKGPYQETQYF. The CDR3 nucleotides are TGTGCCAGCAGCTCCAAGGGACCGTACCAAGAGACCCAGTACTTC. Full variable domain (outside the CDR3, taken from reference TRBV7-9 and TRBJ2-5): DTGVSQNPRHKITKRGQNVTFRCDPISEHNRLYWYRQTLGQGPEFLTYFQNEAQLEKSRLLSDRFSAERPKGSFSTLEIQRTEQGDSAMYLCASSSKGPYQETQYFGPGTRLLVL.